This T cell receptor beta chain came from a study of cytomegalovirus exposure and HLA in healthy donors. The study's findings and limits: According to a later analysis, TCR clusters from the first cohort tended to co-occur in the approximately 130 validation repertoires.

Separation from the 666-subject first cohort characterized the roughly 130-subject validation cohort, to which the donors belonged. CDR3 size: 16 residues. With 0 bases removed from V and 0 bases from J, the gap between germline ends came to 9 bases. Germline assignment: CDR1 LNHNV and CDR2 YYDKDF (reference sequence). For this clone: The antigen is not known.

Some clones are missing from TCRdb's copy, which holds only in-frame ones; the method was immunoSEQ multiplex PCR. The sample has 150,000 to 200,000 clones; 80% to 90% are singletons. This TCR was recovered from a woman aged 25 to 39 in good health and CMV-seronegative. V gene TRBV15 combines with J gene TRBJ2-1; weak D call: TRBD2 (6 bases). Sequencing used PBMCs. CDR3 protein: CATSRDPGSSYNEQFF. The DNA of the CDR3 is TGTGCCACCAGCAGAGATCCCGGGAGCTCCTACAATGAGCAGTTCTTC.